This record concerns one TCR beta chain sequence. Germline assignment: CDR1 LNHDA and CDR2 SQIVND (reference sequence). This CDR3 contains 12 residues. V was clipped by 6 bases and J by 5 bases, with 11 bases between them. These data come from a study of shared clonotypes between healthy human individuals. In the study overall: Plates per donor: three CD4 naive, three CD4 memory, two CD8 naive, one CD8 memory.

Naive CD8 cells lacked CD45RO and underwent positive selection for CCR7, leaving out terminally differentiated effector memory CD45RA+ cells. Assay: immunoSEQ multiplex PCR; the TCRdb copy retains only in-frame clones and omits some. The sample contains nearly 600,000 clones, over 95% of which appear only once. This sequence was found in a young woman in good health. The J gene is TRBJ2-7, the V gene TRBV19, with TRBD2 as a possible D gene (6 bases). Sequencing input: naive CD8+ T cells sorted from blood. The CDR3 DNA sequence: TGTGCCAGTAGCTTTGGAGGGGACGAGCAGTACTTC. The encoded protein is CASSFGGDEQYF.